This T cell receptor (beta chain) is drawn from a study of blood T cell repertoires in COVID-19 (dated by TCRdb to about 2020). Notes on the research overall: Samples from collaborators originated in the United States, Italy and Spain and spanned both the acute and convalescent phases of COVID-19. The samples were drawn from two sources: the first 160 participants of the ongoing ImmuneRACE study, and about 1,300 subjects contributed by 6 global collaborators. The repertoires were released in a freely available public database meant as a resource for research on the immune response to SARS-CoV-2. Where available, HLA class I and class II types were taken from metadata supplied by the sample provider and were not determined by assay-based typing. Subjects who had been exposed to COVID-19, were actively infected with it, or had recovered from it provided the deeply sampled blood TCRbeta repertoires that made up the dataset. A de-identified subject ID, COVID-19 status, age in years and sex were almost always included in the sample metadata. The material from the prospective study consisted of cDNA or gDNA derived from T cells, B-cell-depleted T cells, or PBMCs.

As concerns this clone: Its antigen is still unknown. Per-base qualities were not stored, and no clone one base away is much larger.

Whole blood was collected in K2EDTA tubes by collaborating institutions according to the institutions' own protocols. For TCRbeta analysis, collaborators shipped samples in one of three forms: frozen whole blood, isolated PBMCs, or DNA extracted from either of those sample types. Study-wide findings and limitations: How much clinical and demographic metadata was included differed by source and by participant, and the metadata was provided uncurated.

TCRbeta CDR3 regions were amplified from genomic DNA by means of the immunoSEQ Assay, a bias-controlled multiplex PCR. Per the original workflow: Nucleated cell counts per sample were estimated from amplification of reference gene primers within the assay. To quantify the absolute abundance of each unique TCRbeta CDR3 rearrangement, sequence reads were collapsed and filtered. For each sample, productive Simpson clonality was calculated as the square root of Simpson's diversity index over productive rearrangements. TCRdb obtained this table from immuneACCESS and retained in-frame rearrangements with V and J assigned. These tables miss some clones; where compared with another copy, unresolved V genes account for less than half of the shortfall, and the remainder is unexplained. V and J calls plus clone size are reproduced from that table; the DNA served to infer D and trimming. This sample comprises 150,000 to 200,000 clones, about 80% of them detected only once. The ten largest clones take up under 3% of the sample.

This TCR was sampled from a human donor with acute or convalescent COVID-19. The donor label of this sample is uncertain. Sequencing was carried out using peripheral blood.

The DNA sequence is given as TGTGCCAGCTCACCGTCAGGGATCGACGAGCAGTACTTC. Translated, this is CASSPSGIDEQYF. The chain is made from TRBV18 and TRBJ2-7; TRBD1 could be the D gene, as 5 bases match. Looking up the germline V gene yields CDR1 KGHSH and CDR2 LQKENI. V lost 3 bases and J lost 5 bases; the stretch between them is 11 bases long. There are 13 amino acids in the CDR3, from cysteine to phenylalanine inclusive. Only the CDR3 DNA is retained, 39 bases long and in frame from the first base. Reference TRBV18 and TRBJ2-7 proteins supply the regions before and after the CDR3; the full variable domain is: NAGVMQNPRHLVRRRGQEARLRCSPMKGHSHVYWYRQLPEEGLKFMVYLQKENIIDESGMPKERFSAEFPKEGPSILRIQQVVRGDSAAYFCASSPSGIDEQYFGPGTRLTVT.